This is a list of T cell receptor beta chains from one sample in a study of blood T cell repertoires in COVID-19. This table comes from immunoSEQ multiplex PCR, and its TCRdb copy is limited to in-frame clones, with some not included. The table lists 70,000 to 80,000 clones, around 93% of them singletons. What was sequenced was peripheral blood. All receptors come from a woman aged 55-69 years with active COVID-19. Both conserved end residues are part of each CDR3. A D gene is named only where the DNA matches it firmly. Size is stated for part of the rows, as once, few or many counts, or as a class when the clone is expanded.

V	D	length	size	J	CDR3	DNA
TRBV5-6	-	15	-	TRBJ1-2	CASSSRLRYDYGYTF	TGTGCCAGCAGCTCCCGACTAAGATACGACTATGGCTACACCTTC
TRBV28	TRBD1	14	-	TRBJ1-2	CASSRGRGLGGYTF	TGTGCCAGCAGTAGGGGCAGGGGGCTTGGTGGCTACACCTTC
TRBV12-3/TRBV12-4	TRBD2	13	-	TRBJ2-1	CASRTAGANEQFF	TGTGCCAGCAGGACAGCGGGGGCAAATGAGCAGTTCTTC
TRBV6-5	-	15	-	TRBJ2-2	CASSYSSGIAGELFF	TGTGCCAGCAGTTACTCTTCAGGGATCGCCGGGGAGCTGTTTTTT
TRBV4-2	-	17	-	TRBJ2-3	CASSQLVPAVAGDTQYF	TGTGCCAGCAGCCAACTCGTGCCTGCGGTAGCTGGAGATACGCAGTATTTT
TRBV30	-	14	-	TRBJ2-4	CAWSVRRAKNIQYF	TGTGCCTGGAGTGTACGGAGGGCCAAAAACATTCAGTACTTC
TRBV28	TRBD2	15	once	TRBJ2-7	CASRQGLAGGYEQYF	TGTGCCAGCAGACAGGGACTAGCGGGAGGCTACGAGCAGTACTTC
TRBV30	-	13	-	TRBJ1-1	CAWRDNSNTEAFF	TGTGCCTGGAGGGACAACTCGAACACTGAAGCTTTCTTT
TRBV5-1	-	15	-	TRBJ1-6	CASSLSRGGGSPLHF	TGCGCCAGCAGCTTGTCGAGAGGAGGAGGTTCACCCCTCCACTTT
TRBV6-5	TRBD2	15	-	TRBJ2-7	CASSTSGSTPYEQYF	TGTGCCAGCAGTACTAGCGGGAGTACCCCCTACGAGCAGTACTTC
TRBV6-5	-	14	-	TRBJ2-1	CASRPLTFYNEQFF	TGTGCCAGCAGACCCTTGACTTTCTACAATGAGCAGTTCTTC
TRBV7-9	TRBD1	16	-	TRBJ2-3	CASSPKTGQSTDTQYF	TGTGCCAGCAGCCCGAAGACAGGGCAAAGCACAGATACGCAGTATTTT
TRBV19	-	15	-	TRBJ1-1	CASNTKGGANTEAFF	TGTGCCAGTAATACAAAGGGGGGGGCTAACACTGAAGCTTTCTTT
TRBV28	TRBD1	15	-	TRBJ2-7	CASSPTGQGAYEQYF	TGTGCCAGCAGCCCCACGGGACAGGGGGCTTACGAGCAGTACTTC
TRBV5-1	-	13	-	TRBJ2-5	CASSLRRGETQYF	TGCGCCAGCAGCTTGCGGCGGGGAGAGACCCAGTACTTC
TRBV19	-	15	once	TRBJ1-2	CASSLSHTGHYGYTF	TGTGCCAGTAGTCTCTCCCACACAGGGCACTATGGCTACACCTTC
TRBV19	TRBD1	13	-	TRBJ2-2	CAIRQGGTGELFF	TGTGCCATCCGACAGGGCGGGACCGGGGAGCTGTTTTTT
TRBV5-1	TRBD2	15	-	TRBJ2-1	CASSPTGTSGGEQFF	TGCGCCAGCAGCCCTACCGGGACTAGCGGGGGTGAGCAGTTCTTC
TRBV7-2	-	15	-	TRBJ1-5	CASSLAGRANQPQHF	TGTGCCAGCAGCTTAGCGGGGAGGGCGAATCAGCCCCAGCATTTT
TRBV2	TRBD1	14	-	TRBJ2-3	CASSRQGATDTQYF	TGTGCCAGCAGCCGACAGGGGGCCACAGATACGCAGTATTTT
TRBV5-1	-	13	once	TRBJ1-2	CASSLHRVLDYTF	TGCGCCAGCAGCTTACACAGGGTCTTGGACTACACCTTC
TRBV6-1	-	15	-	TRBJ2-4	CASSEGGSGWNIQYF	TGTGCCAGCAGTGAAGGCGGGTCGGGTTGGAACATTCAGTACTTC
TRBV5-1	-	14	-	TRBJ1-1	CASSPTTVNTEAFF	TGCGCCAGCAGCCCGACCACAGTGAACACTGAAGCTTTCTTT
TRBV5-5	TRBD1	12	-	TRBJ1-2	CASSRTGDGYTF	TGTGCCAGCAGCCGCACAGGGGATGGCTACACCTTC
TRBV5-4	-	17	-	TRBJ2-2	CASSLGHGTFNTGELFF	TGTGCCAGCAGCTTGGGACACGGGACATTTAACACCGGGGAGCTGTTTTTT
TRBV25-1	-	16	-	TRBJ2-1	CASSRPGTTTYNEQFF	TGTGCCAGCAGCCGACCGGGGACAACGACTTACAATGAGCAGTTCTTC
TRBV6-5	-	15	-	TRBJ1-1	CASRRREGPDTEAFF	TGTGCCAGCAGGAGGAGGGAGGGTCCCGACACTGAAGCTTTCTTT
TRBV3-1/TRBV3-2	TRBD2	15	-	TRBJ2-7	CASSEVSGRYYEQYF	TGTGCCAGCAGTGAGGTTAGCGGGAGGTATTACGAGCAGTACTTC
TRBV18	-	13	few	TRBJ1-5	CASSRGKDQPQHF	TGTGCCAGCTCAAGGGGTAAAGATCAGCCCCAGCATTTT
TRBV4-1	TRBD2	16	-	TRBJ2-7	CASSPSGGSGRPQQYF	TGCGCCAGCAGCCCATCCGGGGGGAGCGGGAGGCCCCAGCAGTACTTC
TRBV6-1	-	17	-	TRBJ2-1	CASSEVGSGGSYNEQFF	TGTGCCAGCAGTGAAGTGGGTAGCGGAGGTTCCTACAATGAGCAGTTCTTC
TRBV19	-	17	-	TRBJ1-4	CASSIAGRGATNEKLFF	TGTGCCAGTAGTATAGCTGGCAGGGGCGCAACTAATGAAAAACTGTTTTTT
TRBV28	-	15	-	TRBJ1-4	CASSLMGAQGEKLFF	TGTGCCAGCAGTTTAATGGGGGCCCAGGGGGAAAAACTGTTTTTT
TRBV5-1	-	14	-	TRBJ2-2	CASSLVQSPGELFF	TGCGCCAGCAGCTTGGTCCAGTCTCCCGGGGAGCTGTTTTTT
TRBV5-6	TRBD2	16	-	TRBJ2-2	CASSLEAGVGLGELFF	TGTGCCAGCAGCTTGGAAGCGGGAGTCGGATTGGGGGAGCTGTTTTTT